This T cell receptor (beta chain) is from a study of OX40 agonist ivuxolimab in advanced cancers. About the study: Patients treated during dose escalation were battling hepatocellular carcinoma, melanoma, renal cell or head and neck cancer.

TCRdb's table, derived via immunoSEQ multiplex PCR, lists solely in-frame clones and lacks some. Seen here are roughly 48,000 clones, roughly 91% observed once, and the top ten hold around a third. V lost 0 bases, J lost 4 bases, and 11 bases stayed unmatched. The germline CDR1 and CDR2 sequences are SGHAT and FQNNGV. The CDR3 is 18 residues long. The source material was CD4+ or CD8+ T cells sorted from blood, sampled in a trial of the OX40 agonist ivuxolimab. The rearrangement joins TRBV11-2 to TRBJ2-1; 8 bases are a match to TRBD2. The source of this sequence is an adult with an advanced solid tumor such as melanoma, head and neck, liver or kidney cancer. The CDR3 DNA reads TGTGCCAGCAGCTTAGAGTCCGGCGGGAGGCTCCCTTACAATGAGCAGTTCTTC. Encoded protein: CASSLESGGRLPYNEQFF.